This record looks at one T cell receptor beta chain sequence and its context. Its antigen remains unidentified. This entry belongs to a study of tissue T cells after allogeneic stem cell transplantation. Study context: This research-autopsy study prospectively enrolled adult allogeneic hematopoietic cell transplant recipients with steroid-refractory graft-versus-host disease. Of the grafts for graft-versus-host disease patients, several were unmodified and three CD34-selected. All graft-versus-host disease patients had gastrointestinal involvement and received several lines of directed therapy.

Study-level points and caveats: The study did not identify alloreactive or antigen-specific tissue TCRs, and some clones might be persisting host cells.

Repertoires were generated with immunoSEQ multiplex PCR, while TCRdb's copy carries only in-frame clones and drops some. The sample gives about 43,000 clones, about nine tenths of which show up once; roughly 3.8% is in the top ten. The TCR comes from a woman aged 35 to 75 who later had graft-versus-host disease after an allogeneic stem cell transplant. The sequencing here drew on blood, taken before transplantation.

For the CDR3, the DNA is TGTGCCAGCACCCCCCCAACAGCTAGCAATCAGCCCCAGCATTTT. Its protein is CASTPPTASNQPQHF. The chain joins TRBV6-6 to TRBJ1-5, with unresolved D. The CDR3 consists of 15 residues. Germline values: CDR1 MNHNY, CDR2 SVGAGI (reference sequence). With 7 bases removed from V and 0 bases from J, the gap between germline ends came to 13 bases.